This TCR beta chain is from a study of cytomegalovirus exposure and HLA in healthy donors. Study-wide context: Earlier work reported some 110 million unique TCR beta sequences from about 180 million T cells.

This clone has just one count. Antigen: not known. Germline CDR1 reads SGHRS; CDR2 reads YFSETQ. The CDR3 loop spans 14 amino acids. Trimming stripped 4 bases from V and 4 bases from J, with 14 bases between. 13 Jbeta primers and 60 Vbeta primers were used for the PCR. Assay used: immunoSEQ multiplex PCR; TCRdb lists only in-frame clones, some missing. The repertoire has around 110,000 clones, 79% of them found once; the top ten carry 3.5% to 4.5%. Notes on the study in general: Follow-up analysis later connected one missense variant in DCLRE1C with trimming of TCR beta V- and J-genes. Of the V segments, some could not be distinguished, including TRBV6-2 and TRBV6-3, and were excluded.

The sequence came from a man younger than 45 in good health and CMV-seropositive. The sample comprised PBMCs. J is TRBJ2-5 and V is TRBV5-1; tentative D call: TRBD1 (6 bases). In DNA form, the CDR3 reads TGCGCCAGCAGCAGCTCCGGGACATTAGAGACCCAGTACTTC. Translation: CASSSSGTLETQYF.